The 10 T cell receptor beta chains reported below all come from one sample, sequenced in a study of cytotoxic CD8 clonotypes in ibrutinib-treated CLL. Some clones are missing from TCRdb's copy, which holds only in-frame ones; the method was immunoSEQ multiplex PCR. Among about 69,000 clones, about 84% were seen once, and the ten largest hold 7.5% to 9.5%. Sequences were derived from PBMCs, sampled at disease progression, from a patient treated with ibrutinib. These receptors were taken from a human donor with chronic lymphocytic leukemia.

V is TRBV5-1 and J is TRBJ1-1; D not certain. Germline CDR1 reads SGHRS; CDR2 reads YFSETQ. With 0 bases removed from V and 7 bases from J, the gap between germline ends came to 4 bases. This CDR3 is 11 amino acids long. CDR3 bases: TGCGCCAGCAGCTTGGACAGTGAAGCTTTCTTT. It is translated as CASSLDSEAFF. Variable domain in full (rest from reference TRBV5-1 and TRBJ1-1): KAGVTQTPRYLIKTRGQQVTLSCSPISGHRSVSWYQQTPGQGLQFLFEYFSETQRNKGNFPGRFSGRQFSNSRSEMNVSTLELGDSALYLCASSLDSEAFFGQGTRLTVV.

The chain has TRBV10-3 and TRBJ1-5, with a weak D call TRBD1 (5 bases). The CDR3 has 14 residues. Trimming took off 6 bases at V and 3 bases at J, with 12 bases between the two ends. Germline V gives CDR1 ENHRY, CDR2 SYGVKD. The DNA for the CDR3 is TGTGCCATCAGGCGGGAGACAGACAATCAGCCCCAGCATTTT. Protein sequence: CAIRRETDNQPQHF.

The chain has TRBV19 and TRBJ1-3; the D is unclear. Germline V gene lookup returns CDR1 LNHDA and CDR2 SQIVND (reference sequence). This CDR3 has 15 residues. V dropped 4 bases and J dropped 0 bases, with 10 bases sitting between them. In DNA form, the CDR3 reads TGTGCCAGTAGTACCGACTTCTTCTCTGGAAACACCATATATTTT. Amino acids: CASSTDFFSGNTIYF.

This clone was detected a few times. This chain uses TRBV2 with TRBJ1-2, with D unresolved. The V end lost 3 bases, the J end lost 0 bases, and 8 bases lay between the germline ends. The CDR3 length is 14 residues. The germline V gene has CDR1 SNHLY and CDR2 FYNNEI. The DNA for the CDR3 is TGTGCCAGCAGTGAGACCCCAGCTAACTATGGCTACACCTTC. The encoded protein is CASSETPANYGYTF.

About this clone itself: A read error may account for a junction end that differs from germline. Here the CDR3 reads CASISRGSLGSDF. In DNA, the CDR3 is TGTGCCAGCATATCAAGGGGCTCTTTGGGATCGGACTTC. The chain links TRBV2 to TRBJ2-7, with D possibly being TRBD1 (5 bases). Germline CDR1 reads SNHLY; CDR2 reads FYNNEI. This CDR3 has 13 amino acids.

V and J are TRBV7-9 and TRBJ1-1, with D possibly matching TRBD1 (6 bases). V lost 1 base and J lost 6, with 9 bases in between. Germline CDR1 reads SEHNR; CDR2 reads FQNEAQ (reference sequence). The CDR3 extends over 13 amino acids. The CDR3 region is CASSLVGGPEAFF. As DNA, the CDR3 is TGTGCCAGCAGCTTAGTTGGGGGCCCTGAAGCTTTCTTT.

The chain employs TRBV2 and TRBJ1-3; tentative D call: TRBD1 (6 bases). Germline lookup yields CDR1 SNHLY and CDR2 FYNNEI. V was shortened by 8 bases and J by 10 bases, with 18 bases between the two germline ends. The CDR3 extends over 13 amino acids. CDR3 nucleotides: TGTGCCAGCTTCCAGGGGATCAAGAGTACCATATATTTT. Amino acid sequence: CASFQGIKSTIYF.

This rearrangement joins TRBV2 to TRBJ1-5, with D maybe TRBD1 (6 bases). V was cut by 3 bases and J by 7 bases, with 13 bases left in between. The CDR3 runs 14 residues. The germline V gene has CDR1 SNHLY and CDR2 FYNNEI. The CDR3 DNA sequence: TGTGCCAGCAGTGACCGGGGGCTAGGGCAGCCCCAGCATTTT. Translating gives CASSDRGLGQPQHF.

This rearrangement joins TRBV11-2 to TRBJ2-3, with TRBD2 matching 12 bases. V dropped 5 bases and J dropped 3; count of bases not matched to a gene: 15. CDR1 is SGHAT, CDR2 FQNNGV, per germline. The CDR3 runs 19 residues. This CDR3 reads CASSPIWRLAGVGTDTQYF. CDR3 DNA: TGTGCCAGCAGCCCTATTTGGAGACTAGCGGGAGTAGGTACAGATACGCAGTATTTT.

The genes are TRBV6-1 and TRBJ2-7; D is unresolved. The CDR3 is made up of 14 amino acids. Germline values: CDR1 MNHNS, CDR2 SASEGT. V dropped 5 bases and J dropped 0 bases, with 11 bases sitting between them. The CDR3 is CASSPGMVSYEQYF. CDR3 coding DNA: TGTGCCAGCAGTCCCGGTATGGTCTCCTACGAGCAGTACTTC.